What follows are 25 T cell receptor beta chains derived from one specimen sequenced in a study of blood T cell repertoires in COVID-19. Assay used: immunoSEQ multiplex PCR; TCRdb lists only in-frame clones, some missing. The sample contains some 150,000 clones, about 85% of which appear only once. Sample: PBMCs or T cells enriched from blood (not recorded which). These receptor sequences come from a woman aged 40 to 55 who had recovered from COVID-19.

This chain connects TRBV4-1 to TRBJ1-2; D may be TRBD1 (6 bases). The V and J ends lost 0 bases and 5 bases respectively, with 10 bases between them. The CDR3 length is 14 residues. The germline V gene has CDR1 MGHRA and CDR2 YSYEKL. DNA for the CDR3: TGCGCCAGCAGCCAAGAGACAGGCAATTATGGCTACACCTTC. Its translation is CASSQETGNYGYTF.

Here the CDR3 DNA reads TGTGCCAGCAGCGAGATTGGACAGGGGGCCGACTATGGCTACACCTTC. Translation: CASSEIGQGADYGYTF. The V call is TRBV9, the J call TRBJ1-2; 11 positions match TRBD1. Per germline, CDR1 SGDLS and CDR2 YYNGEE. CDR3 length: 16 residues. V gave up 3 bases and J gave up 3 bases; unmatched junction bases: 7.

The rearrangement joins TRBV7-6 to TRBJ2-1, with TRBD2 matching over 13 bases. Per the germline V gene, CDR1 is SGHVS and CDR2 is FNYEAQ. CDR3 length: 15 residues. The V and J ends lost 5 bases and 9 bases, in that order; junction bases with no gene match: 7. The CDR3 loop is CASSPRTSGSIEQFF. As DNA, the CDR3 is TGTGCCAGCAGCCCCCGGACTAGCGGGAGTATTGAGCAGTTCTTC.

The chain recombines TRBV2 with TRBJ2-5, with 9 nucleotides matching TRBD1. Germline V gives CDR1 SNHLY, CDR2 FYNNEI. J lost 5 bases, V lost 9 bases, and 10 bases had no gene match. The CDR3 has 14 amino acids. CDR3 protein: CARTGQGSGETQYF. In DNA, the CDR3 is TGTGCCAGAACGGGACAGGGTTCGGGGGAGACCCAGTACTTC.

The gene calls are TRBV2 and TRBJ1-2, with 7 bases matching TRBD1. Germline V gene sequence: CDR1 SNHLY, CDR2 FYNNEI. The CDR3 runs 12 residues. The J segment lost 0 bases and the V segment lost 8 bases, leaving 0 bases of the junction unmatched. The CDR3 sequence: CASQGANYGYTF. The CDR3, as DNA: TGTGCCAGCCAGGGGGCTAACTATGGCTACACCTTC.

The chain carries TRBV6-5 and TRBJ2-5, with D possibly TRBD2 on 6 matching bases. Per germline, CDR1 MNHEY and CDR2 SVGAGI. Trimming pared 4 bases from V and 1 base from J, leaving 10 bases between. The CDR3 is 14 amino acids. CDR3 residues: CASSSIAVQETQYF. The CDR3 region has the DNA TGTGCCAGCAGTTCGATAGCGGTCCAAGAGACCCAGTACTTC.

The J gene is TRBJ2-7, the V gene TRBV27; 7 bases map to TRBD1. Germline V gene data show CDR1 as MNHEY and CDR2 as SMNVEV (reference sequence). V lost 3 bases, J lost 0 bases, and 8 bases stayed unmatched. The CDR3 length is 16 residues. DNA of the CDR3: TGTGCCAGCAGTTTCCAGGGGGTTTTGAGCTCCTACGAGCAGTACTTC. Translation: CASSFQGVLSSYEQYF.

In this sample, this clone turned up once. The chain links TRBV5-8 to TRBJ1-2; no clear D gene. Germline loops: CDR1 SGHTS, CDR2 YDEGEE. The V and J ends lost 5 bases and 8 bases respectively, with 7 bases between them. The CDR3 spans 10 residues. CDR3 region: CASRNEGYTF. For the CDR3, the DNA is TGTGCCAGCAGAAACGAGGGCTACACCTTC.

J is TRBJ2-1 and V is TRBV9, with D unclear. Germline V CDR1 and CDR2: SGDLS, YYNGEE. The length of the CDR3 is 14 residues. Trimming pared 4 bases from V and 1 base from J, leaving 9 bases between. The CDR3 here is CASSPTGSYNEQFF. The DNA for the CDR3 is TGTGCCAGCAGCCCGACGGGTTCCTACAATGAGCAGTTCTTC.

The count of this clone is one. The gene calls are TRBV6-1 and TRBJ2-1; 7 positions match TRBD1. Germline-derived CDR1 and CDR2 are MNHNS and SASEGT. The J segment lost 4 bases and the V segment lost 7 bases, leaving 4 bases of the junction unmatched. This CDR3 has 13 residues. CDR3 sequence (DNA): TGTGCCAGCATCGACAGGGATTACAATGAGCAGTTCTTC. Protein sequence: CASIDRDYNEQFF.

The V call is TRBV6-5, the J call TRBJ2-7, with D maybe TRBD2 (7 bases). Germline loops: CDR1 MNHEY, CDR2 SVGAGI. The V gene lost 8 bases and the J gene lost 6 bases, with 17 bases spanning the gap. This CDR3 comprises 13 residues. The CDR3 DNA is TGTGCCAGCCGCGGGGCGGGGGCAGTCGAGCAGTACTTC. It is translated as CASRGAGAVEQYF.

The chain links TRBV11-3 to TRBJ2-3; possibly TRBD1 for D (7 bases). This CDR3 is built from 14 residues. Germline V gene lookup returns CDR1 SGHNT and CDR2 YENEEA. Trimming stripped 5 bases from V and 2 bases from J, with 11 bases between. The CDR3 nucleotides are TGTGCCAGCAGCCAGGGGGGCTTCACAGATACGCAGTATTTT. Protein sequence: CASSQGGFTDTQYF.

The chain joins TRBV5-1 to TRBJ2-5; TRBD2 aligns across 7 bases. CDR1 and CDR2 (germline): SGHRS, YFSETQ. This CDR3 is 14 amino acids long. V dropped 5 bases and J dropped 4; count of bases not matched to a gene: 8. The CDR3 nucleotides read TGCGCCAGCAGACATGGGGAGGGCCCAGAGACCCAGTACTTC. Its protein product is CASRHGEGPETQYF.

CDR3 region: CATSRDVWTGRQETQYF. CDR3 nucleotide sequence: TGTGCCACCAGCAGAGATGTATGGACAGGGCGGCAAGAGACCCAGTACTTC. The chain is built from TRBV15 and TRBJ2-5; TRBD1 matches 8 bases. Germline V lookup: CDR1 LNHNV, CDR2 YYDKDF (reference sequence). The CDR3 consists of 17 residues. The J segment lost 2 bases and the V segment lost 0 bases, leaving 8 bases of the junction unmatched.

This chain joins TRBV27 and TRBJ2-2, with 9 bases aligning to TRBD1. The CDR3 loop spans 19 amino acids. Germline assignment: CDR1 MNHEY and CDR2 SMNVEV (reference sequence). The V gene end was trimmed by 2 bases and the J gene end by 2 bases; junction bases not matched to a gene: 12. DNA for the CDR3: TGTGCCAGCAGTTTACGGGTACTGGGACAGGGCCTAAACACCGGGGAGCTGTTTTTT. The encoded protein is CASSLRVLGQGLNTGELFF.

V is TRBV27 and J is TRBJ1-2, with D possibly matching TRBD1 (6 bases). Trimming left V 5 bases short and J 8 bases short, with 21 bases between. The CDR3 loop spans 15 amino acids. Germline V lookup: CDR1 MNHEY, CDR2 SMNVEV (reference sequence). The CDR3 sequence is CASSPWDTGPAGYTF. The CDR3 nucleotides read TGTGCCAGCAGTCCTTGGGACACCGGTCCTGCGGGCTACACCTTC.

The CDR3 reads CASSQDITEANYGYTF. CDR3 DNA: TGTGCCAGCAGCCAAGATATAACAGAAGCTAACTATGGCTACACCTTC. The J gene is TRBJ1-2, the V gene TRBV4-2; D is unresolved. CDR3 size: 16 residues. V shed 0 bases and J shed 0 bases, with 11 bases lying between them. Germline CDR1 and CDR2: LGHNA and YNFKEQ.

The V gene is TRBV7-9, the J gene TRBJ2-1; 10 bases agree with TRBD2. Germline CDR1 reads SEHNR; CDR2 reads FQNEAQ (reference sequence). Unmatched junction bases numbered 9, after V lost 5 bases and J lost 8 bases. The CDR3 spans 15 residues. CDR3 amino acids: CASSQRTSGGHEQFF. The CDR3 region has the DNA TGTGCCAGCAGCCAGAGGACTAGCGGTGGGCATGAGCAGTTCTTC.

V gene TRBV18 combines with J gene TRBJ2-7; D gene unclear. Deletions cut 3 bases from V and 5 bases from J, with 11 bases between. Germline V gene data show CDR1 as KGHSH and CDR2 as LQKENI. This CDR3 has 13 amino acids. The CDR3 DNA reads as TGTGCCAGCTCACCGGTCCAGGCGAACGAGCAGTACTTC. It encodes CASSPVQANEQYF.

A remark on this clone: The same CDR3 also results from other DNA sequences found in this sample. The CDR3 sequence is CASSVGDRANYGYTF. The CDR3 nucleotides are TGTGCCAGCAGCGTAGGGGACAGGGCCAACTATGGCTACACCTTC. V usage is TRBV9 and J usage is TRBJ1-2; 9 bases are a match to TRBD1. The germline CDR1 and CDR2 sequences are SGDLS and YYNGEE. The V segment lost 0 bases and the J segment 2 bases; nucleotides outside the gene matches: 2. The length of the CDR3 is 15 residues. Drawing the rest from reference TRBV9 and TRBJ1-2, the complete variable domain is DSGVTQTPKHLITATGQRVTLRCSPRSGDLSVYWYQQSLDQGLQFLIQYYNGEERAKGNILERFSAQQFPDLHSELNLSSLELGDSALYFCASSVGDRANYGYTFGSGTRLTVV.

The rearrangement links TRBV7-6 to TRBJ1-1, with 7 positions matching TRBD1. The CDR3 is 14 residues long. CDR1 and CDR2 (germline): SGHVS, FNYEAQ. Losses at the gene ends were 4 bases for V and 4 bases for J; bases not matched to a gene: 6. The CDR3 DNA is TGTGCCAGCAGCTCTGACAGGGCGCGCACTGAAGCTTTCTTT. Its translation: CASSSDRARTEAFF.

This chain joins TRBV29-1 and TRBJ2-7; D possibly corresponds to TRBD2 (7 bases). Germline V CDR1 and CDR2: SQVTM, ANQGSEA. This CDR3 has 11 residues. Trimming stripped 7 bases from V and 7 bases from J, with 14 bases between. The CDR3 DNA reads as TGCAGCGCTTCCCGGGGGGCTGAGCAGTACTTC. This sequence encodes CSASRGAEQYF.

The genes are TRBV5-1 and TRBJ2-3, with TRBD1 as a possible D gene (5 bases). Trimming cost V 7 bases and J 0 bases, with 15 bases left between them. Germline CDR1 reads SGHRS; CDR2 reads YFSETQ. This CDR3 spans 15 amino acids. Here the CDR3 reads CASRHVGASTDTQYF. CDR3 in DNA: TGCGCCAGCCGCCATGTAGGGGCTAGCACAGATACGCAGTATTTT.

The rearrangement joins TRBV30 to TRBJ1-2; 8 nucleotides agree with TRBD1. The CDR3 contains 13 residues. Germline loops: CDR1 GTSNPN, CDR2 SVGIG (reference sequence). V dropped 3 bases and J dropped 5; count of bases not matched to a gene: 5. In DNA form, the CDR3 reads TGTGCCTGGAGAGGGACAGGACGGTATGGCTACACCTTC. Translation gives CAWRGTGRYGYTF. Variable domain in full (rest from reference TRBV30 and TRBJ1-2): SQTIHQWPATLVQPVGSPLSLECTVEGTSNPNLYWYRQAAGRGLQLLFYSVGIGQISSEVPQNLSASRPQDRQFILSSKKLLLSDSGFYLCAWRGTGRYGYTFGSGTRLTVV.

This rearrangement joins TRBV7-9 to TRBJ2-1; D remains unclear. This CDR3 is 15 amino acids long. The germline CDR1 and CDR2 sequences are SEHNR and FQNEAQ (reference sequence). V was pared by 0 bases and J by 3 bases, with 9 bases between. This chain's CDR3 is CASSLARGVYNEQFF. CDR3 nucleotides: TGTGCCAGCAGCTTAGCGCGAGGTGTCTACAATGAGCAGTTCTTC.